This TCR beta chain was documented in a study of persistence of HIV-infected CD4 T cells. Cells were stimulated with CMV-infected fibroblast lysates at about 9.4 ug/mL. CD40L/CD69 double-negative CD45RO-high memory CD4+ T cells were collected. Plasma HIV-1 RNA stayed below 50 copies/mL for at least 4 years. The immunoSEQ assay was version 4, run in survey mode. Repertoires were generated with immunoSEQ multiplex PCR, while TCRdb's copy carries only in-frame clones and drops some. The sample records roughly 35,000 clones, approximately 80% being singletons. Regarding this clone: Its antigen is not identified.

Germline CDR1 and CDR2: KGHSH and LQKENI. V lost 3 bases, J lost 4 bases, and 16 bases lay in between. The CDR3 runs 17 residues. The J gene is TRBJ2-6, the V gene TRBV18; D assignment may be TRBD1 or TRBD2 (6 bases each). Sequencing used CD4+ T cells sorted from PBMCs after 18-hour stimulation, obtained from a patient who received antiretroviral therapy. This sequence was found in an adult man with HIV who was CMV-seropositive. The CDR3 nucleotides are TGTGCCAGCTCACCGACAACAGGGACTGGAGGGGCCAACGTCCTGACTTTC. Translation gives CASSPTTGTGGANVLTF.